The text below deals with one T cell receptor beta chain. What it binds is unknown. A much larger clone sits a single nucleotide away, making a read error possible. The CDR3 is made up of 16 amino acids. Germline V gene data show CDR1 as SGHTA and CDR2 as FQGNSA. Trimming took 5 bases from V and 0 from J, leaving 14 bases between them. These data are taken from a study of T-cell reconstitution after alpha-beta-depleted transplantation in children. TCRbeta library preparation incorporated unique molecular identifiers. TCRdb fed the PCR reads into MiXCR, producing one record per CDR3 protein. The sample lists 240,000 or so distinct CDR3 sequences, 8.2% occurring once. Points from the study as a whole: Once a year had passed after transplant, T-cell counts and diversity came mostly from newly produced T cells. Reports say that about two months after transplant, the alpha-beta T cells came out of several hundred graft clones that had expanded. Recipient T cells and thymic progenitors that survived gave rise to the high TCRbeta diversity observed at day 60 in some patients.

Sequencing used PBMCs, mostly from graft donor cells, obtained 180 days after TCRalphabeta/CD19-depleted stem cell transplant. The chain employs TRBV7-2 and TRBJ1-3; no firm D call. This sequence originates from a male patient between 10 and 17 years old who had a stem cell transplant for acute lymphoblastic leukemia, so the T cells may come from the graft donor. The CDR3 region is CASSHVRVVSGNTIYF. In DNA form, the CDR3 reads TGTGCCAGCAGCCACGTCCGGGTGGTCTCTGGAAACACCATATATTTT. The complete variable domain, with remaining parts taken from reference TRBV7-2 and TRBJ1-3, reads GAGVSQSPSNKVTEKGKDVELRCDPISGHTALYWYRQSLGQGLEFLIYFQGNSAPDKSGLPSDRFSAERTGGSVSTLTIQRTQQEDSAVYLCASSHVRVVSGNTIYFGEGSWLTVV.